Below, one TCR beta chain is given with its context. This sample was included in a study of blood T cell repertoires in COVID-19. Study details: Acute and convalescent COVID-19 samples came from the United States, Italy and Spain. Sample material is recorded as cDNA or gDNA derived from T cells, B-cell-depleted T cells, or PBMCs.

The authors' processing: It was from reference gene primer amplification that nucleated cell counts were estimated. Using immunoSEQ multiplex PCR, the repertoire was profiled, and TCRdb retains in-frame clones only, with some absent. V and J calls and clone size are those listed in that table; D and trimming were worked out from the DNA. The table lists about 380,000 clones, around 85% of them singletons. The CDR3 contains 12 residues. Between the trimmed V and J ends, which lost 6 bases and 3 bases, there was a span of 5 bases. CDR1 is MNHEY, CDR2 SMNVEV, per germline (reference sequence). The TCR originated in a woman between 18 and 30 years old with acute or convalescent COVID-19. The sequenced material came from peripheral blood. V is TRBV27 and J is TRBJ2-2; D not resolved. The chain's CDR3 is CASRSDTGELFF. The CDR3 DNA reads TGTGCCAGCAGATCAGACACCGGGGAGCTGTTTTTT.